This T cell receptor (beta chain) was identified during a study of CD8 T cells in ankylosing spondylitis. Study-level results: As reported, disease-linked clones showed significant enrichment in matched ankylosing spondylitis synovial fluid. Made up of fewer than ten highly homologous variants, a TCR beta motif appeared characteristic of ankylosing spondylitis blood. As for the disease-linked clones, they showed a CD8+ phenotype and occurred at relatively low frequencies in peripheral blood.

In TCRdb, the 5' RACE reads were re-called with MiXCR into one record per CDR3 protein. This sample has about 250,000 distinct CDR3 sequences, with roughly 32% found just once. This clonotype was seen a few times. Its antigen is not identified. The germline V and J ends were trimmed by 0 bases and 3 bases, with 10 bases remaining between them. Germline CDR1 and CDR2: MNHEY and SMNVEV (reference sequence). This CDR3 has 15 amino acids. Sequenced material: blood, either unsorted or a sorted T cell fraction (not recorded which). This receptor was taken from a male donor with ankylosing spondylitis or in good health (not recorded which). J is TRBJ2-3 and V is TRBV27; D ambiguous. The CDR3 DNA follows: TGTGCCAGCAGTTTATCTATCCTAACAACAGATACGCAGTATTTT. As protein: CASSLSILTTDTQYF.